The source of this T cell receptor (beta chain) is a study of radiotherapy plus CTLA-4 blockade in lung cancer. The wider study: Objective responses were recorded in around a sixth of patients, with disease control recorded in around 30%.

The junction had 11 bases not matched to a gene; V was cut back by 3 bases and J by 3 bases. The CDR3 extends over 16 amino acids. Germline-derived CDR1 and CDR2 are SQVTM and ANQGSEA. Produced via immunoSEQ multiplex PCR; TCRdb's table is partial and in-frame only. The table has about 60,000 clones, around 68% seen once. Regarding this clone: No antigen is known for it.

The study gave focal radiation plus ipilimumab CTLA-4 blockade to patients with chemo-refractory metastatic non-small-cell lung cancer. Regarding the study as a whole: In blood, early T cell clone dynamics reportedly predicted response best, together with interferon-beta. Tumor-derived TCR clones expanded in blood after radiotherapy plus ipilimumab.

The clonotype comes from a human donor with non-small cell lung cancer whose response to radiotherapy plus ipilimumab could not be evaluated. The chain recombines TRBV29-1 with TRBJ2-3; 8 nucleotides match TRBD2. Sequenced here: peripheral blood, sampled from a patient treated with radiotherapy plus ipilimumab. DNA for the CDR3: TGCAGCGTTGAGGCGGGAGGTTATAGGGAGACAGATACGCAGTATTTT. Translated: CSVEAGGYRETDTQYF.